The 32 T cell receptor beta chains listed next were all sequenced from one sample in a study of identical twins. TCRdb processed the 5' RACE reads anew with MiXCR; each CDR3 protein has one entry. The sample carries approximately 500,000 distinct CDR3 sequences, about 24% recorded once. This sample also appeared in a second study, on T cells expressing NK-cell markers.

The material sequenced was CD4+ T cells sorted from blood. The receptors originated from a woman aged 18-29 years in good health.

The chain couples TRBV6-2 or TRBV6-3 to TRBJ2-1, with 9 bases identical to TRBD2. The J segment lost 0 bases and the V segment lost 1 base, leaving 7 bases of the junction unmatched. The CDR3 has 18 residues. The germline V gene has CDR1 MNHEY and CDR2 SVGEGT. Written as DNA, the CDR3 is TGTGCCAGCAGTTACTTGGGGGGTAGCGGGAGCTCCTACAATGAGCAGTTCTTC. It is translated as CASSYLGGSGSSYNEQFF.

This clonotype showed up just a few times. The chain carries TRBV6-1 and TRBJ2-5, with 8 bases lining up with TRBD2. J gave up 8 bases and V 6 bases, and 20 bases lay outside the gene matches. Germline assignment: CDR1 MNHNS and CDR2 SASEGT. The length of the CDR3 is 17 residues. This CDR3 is CASRLSVAGHTRGTQYF. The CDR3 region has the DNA TGTGCCAGCAGACTCTCGGTAGCGGGACACACAAGAGGTACCCAGTACTTC.

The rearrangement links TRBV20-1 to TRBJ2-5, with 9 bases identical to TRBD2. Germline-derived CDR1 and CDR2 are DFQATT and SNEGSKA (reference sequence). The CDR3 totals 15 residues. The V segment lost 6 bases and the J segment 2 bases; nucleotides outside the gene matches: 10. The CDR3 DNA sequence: TGCAGTGCCCCTCTTAGCGGGAGATTTCAAGAGACCCAGTACTTC. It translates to CSAPLSGRFQETQYF.

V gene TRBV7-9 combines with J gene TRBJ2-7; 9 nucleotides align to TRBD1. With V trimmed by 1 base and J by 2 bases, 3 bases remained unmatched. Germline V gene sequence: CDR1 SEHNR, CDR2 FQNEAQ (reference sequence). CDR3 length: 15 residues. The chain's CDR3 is CASSLVGTGTYEQYF. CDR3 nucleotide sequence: TGTGCCAGCAGCTTAGTCGGGACAGGGACCTACGAGCAGTACTTC.

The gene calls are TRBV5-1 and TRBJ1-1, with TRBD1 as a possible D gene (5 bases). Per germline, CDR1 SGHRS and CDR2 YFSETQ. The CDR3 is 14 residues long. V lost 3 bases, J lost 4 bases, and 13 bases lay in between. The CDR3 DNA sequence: TGCGCCAGCAGCTGGGGGGGGGTCGGCACTGAAGCTTTCTTT. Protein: CASSWGGVGTEAFF.

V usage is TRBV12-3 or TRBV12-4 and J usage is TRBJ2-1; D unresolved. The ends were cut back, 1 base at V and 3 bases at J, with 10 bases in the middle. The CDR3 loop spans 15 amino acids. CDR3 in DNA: TGTGCCAGCAGTTTAGGCGACCCGGTCTACAATGAGCAGTTCTTC. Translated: CASSLGDPVYNEQFF.

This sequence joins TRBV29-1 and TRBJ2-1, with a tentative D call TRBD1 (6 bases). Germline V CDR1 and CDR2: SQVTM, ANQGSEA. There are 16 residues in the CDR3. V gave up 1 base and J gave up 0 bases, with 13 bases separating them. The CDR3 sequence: CSVEGGQSRSYNEQFF. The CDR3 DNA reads TGCAGCGTTGAAGGGGGGCAAAGCCGCTCCTACAATGAGCAGTTCTTC.

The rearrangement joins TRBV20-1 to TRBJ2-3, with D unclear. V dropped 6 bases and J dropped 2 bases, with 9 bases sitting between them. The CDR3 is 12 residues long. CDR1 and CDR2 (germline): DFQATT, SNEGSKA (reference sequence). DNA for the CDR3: TGCAGTGCCTTGGTACTCACAGATACGCAGTATTTT. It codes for CSALVLTDTQYF.

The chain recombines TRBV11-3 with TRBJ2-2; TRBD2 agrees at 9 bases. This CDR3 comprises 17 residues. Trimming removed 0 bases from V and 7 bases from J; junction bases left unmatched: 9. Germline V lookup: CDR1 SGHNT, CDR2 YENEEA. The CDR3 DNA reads TGTGCCAGCAGCTTAGATCTGATGCGGGGGGGCGACGGGGAGCTGTTTTTT. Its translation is CASSLDLMRGGDGELFF.

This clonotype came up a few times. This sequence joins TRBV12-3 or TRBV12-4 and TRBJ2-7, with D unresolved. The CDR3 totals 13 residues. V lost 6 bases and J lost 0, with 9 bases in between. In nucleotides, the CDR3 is TGTGCCAGCAGCTCGCAACCCTCCTACGAGCAGTACTTC. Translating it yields CASSSQPSYEQYF.

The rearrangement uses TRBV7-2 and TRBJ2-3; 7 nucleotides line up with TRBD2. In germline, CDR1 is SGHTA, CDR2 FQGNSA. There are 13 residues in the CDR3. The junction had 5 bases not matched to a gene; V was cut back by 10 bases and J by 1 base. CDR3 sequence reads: CATNRGGTDTQYF. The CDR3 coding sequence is TGTGCCACCAACCGGGGGGGCACAGATACGCAGTATTTT. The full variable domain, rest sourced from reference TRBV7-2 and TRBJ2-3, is GAGVSQSPSNKVTEKGKDVELRCDPISGHTALYWYRQSLGQGLEFLIYFQGNSAPDKSGLPSDRFSAERTGGSVSTLTIQRTQQEDSAVYLCATNRGGTDTQYFGPGTRLTVL.

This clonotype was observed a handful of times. CDR3 bases: TGTGCCAGCAGAAAAGACAGGCAACCTAACTATGGCTACACCTTC. Protein product: CASRKDRQPNYGYTF. The chain carries TRBV6-1 and TRBJ1-2, with D perhaps TRBD1 (6 bases). The CDR3 extends over 15 amino acids. V lost 6 bases and J lost 0, with 14 bases in between. Germline lookup yields CDR1 MNHNS and CDR2 SASEGT.

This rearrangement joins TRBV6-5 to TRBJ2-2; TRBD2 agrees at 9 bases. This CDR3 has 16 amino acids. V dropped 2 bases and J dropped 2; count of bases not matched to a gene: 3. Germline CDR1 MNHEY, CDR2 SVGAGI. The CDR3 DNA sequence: TGTGCCAGCAGTTACGATCTAGCGGGAAACACCGGGGAGCTGTTTTTT. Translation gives CASSYDLAGNTGELFF.

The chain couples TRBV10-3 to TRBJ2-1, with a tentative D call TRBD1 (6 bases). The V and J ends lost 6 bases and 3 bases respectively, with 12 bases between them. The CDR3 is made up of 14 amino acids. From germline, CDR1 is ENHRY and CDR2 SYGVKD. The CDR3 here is CAIRGTPNYNEQFF. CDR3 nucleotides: TGTGCCATCAGAGGGACACCCAACTACAATGAGCAGTTCTTC.

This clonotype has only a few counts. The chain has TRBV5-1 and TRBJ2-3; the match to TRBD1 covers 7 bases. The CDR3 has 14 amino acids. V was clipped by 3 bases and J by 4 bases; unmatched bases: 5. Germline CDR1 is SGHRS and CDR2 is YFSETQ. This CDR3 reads CASSWGQNADTQYF. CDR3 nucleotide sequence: TGCGCCAGCAGCTGGGGACAGAACGCAGATACGCAGTATTTT.

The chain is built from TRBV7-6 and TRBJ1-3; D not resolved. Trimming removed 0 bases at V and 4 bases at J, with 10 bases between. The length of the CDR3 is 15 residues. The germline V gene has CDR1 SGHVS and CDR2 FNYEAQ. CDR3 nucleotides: TGTGCCAGCAGCTTAGCTTATGGGTACGGAAACACCATATATTTT. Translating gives CASSLAYGYGNTIYF.

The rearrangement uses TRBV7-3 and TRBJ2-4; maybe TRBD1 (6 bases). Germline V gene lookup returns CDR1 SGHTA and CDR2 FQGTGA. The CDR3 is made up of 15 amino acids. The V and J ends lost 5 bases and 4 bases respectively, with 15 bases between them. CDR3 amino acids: CASSESGTTKNIQYF. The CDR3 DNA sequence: TGTGCCAGCAGCGAGTCCGGGACAACGAAAAACATTCAGTACTTC.

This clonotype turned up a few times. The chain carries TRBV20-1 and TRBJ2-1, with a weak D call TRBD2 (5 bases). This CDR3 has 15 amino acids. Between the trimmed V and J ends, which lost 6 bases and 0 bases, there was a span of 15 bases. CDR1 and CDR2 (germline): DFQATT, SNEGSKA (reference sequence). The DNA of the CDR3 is TGCAGTGCCAGGCCGGGAAGGGACTCCTACAATGAGCAGTTCTTC. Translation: CSARPGRDSYNEQFF.

CDR3 nucleotides: TGTGCCAGCAGTGAATTGGGGGGGGGCAATGAGCAGTTCTTC. Translation: CASSELGGGNEQFF. The chain carries TRBV25-1 and TRBJ2-1, with 7 bases aligning to TRBD2. Looked up from germline, CDR1 is MGHDK and CDR2 is SYGVNS. This CDR3 contains 14 residues. Germline trimming cut 1 base from V and 6 bases from J; bases unmatched to any gene: 3.

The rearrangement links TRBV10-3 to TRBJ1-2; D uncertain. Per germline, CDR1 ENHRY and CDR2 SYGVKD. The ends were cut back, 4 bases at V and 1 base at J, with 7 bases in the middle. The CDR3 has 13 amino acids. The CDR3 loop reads CAISAPYNYGYTF. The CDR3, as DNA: TGTGCCATCAGTGCCCCATATAACTATGGCTACACCTTC.

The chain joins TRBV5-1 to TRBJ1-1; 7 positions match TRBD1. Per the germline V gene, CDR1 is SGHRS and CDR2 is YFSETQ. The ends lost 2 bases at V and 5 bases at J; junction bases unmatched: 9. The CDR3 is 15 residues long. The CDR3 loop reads CASSFAHQGGTEAFF. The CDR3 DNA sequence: TGCGCCAGCAGCTTCGCTCACCAGGGGGGAACTGAAGCTTTCTTT.

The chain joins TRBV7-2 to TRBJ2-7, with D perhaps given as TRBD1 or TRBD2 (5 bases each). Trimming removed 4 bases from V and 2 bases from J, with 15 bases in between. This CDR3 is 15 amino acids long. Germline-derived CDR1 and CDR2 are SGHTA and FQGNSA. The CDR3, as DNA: TGTGCCAGCAGCTCGAACCCGGGACGGACCTACGAGCAGTACTTC. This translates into CASSSNPGRTYEQYF.

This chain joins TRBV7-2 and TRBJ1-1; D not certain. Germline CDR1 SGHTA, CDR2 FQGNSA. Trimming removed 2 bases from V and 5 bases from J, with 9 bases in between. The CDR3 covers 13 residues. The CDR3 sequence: CASSLKRETEAFF. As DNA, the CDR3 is TGTGCCAGCAGCTTAAAGAGGGAAACTGAAGCTTTCTTT.

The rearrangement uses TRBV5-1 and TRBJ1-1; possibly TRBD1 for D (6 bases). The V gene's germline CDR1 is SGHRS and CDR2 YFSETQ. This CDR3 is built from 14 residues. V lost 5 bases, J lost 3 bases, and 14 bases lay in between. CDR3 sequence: CASSLNRVDTEAFF. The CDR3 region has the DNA TGCGCCAGCAGTCTTAACAGGGTTGACACTGAAGCTTTCTTT. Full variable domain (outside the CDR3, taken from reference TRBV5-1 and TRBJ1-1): KAGVTQTPRYLIKTRGQQVTLSCSPISGHRSVSWYQQTPGQGLQFLFEYFSETQRNKGNFPGRFSGRQFSNSRSEMNVSTLELGDSALYLCASSLNRVDTEAFFGQGTRLTVV.

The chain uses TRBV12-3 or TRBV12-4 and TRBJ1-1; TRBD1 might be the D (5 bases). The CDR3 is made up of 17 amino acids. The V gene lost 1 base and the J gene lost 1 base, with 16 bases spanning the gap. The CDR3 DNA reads TGTGCCAGCAGTTTAGTTTTGGGGGGTACCCCGAACACTGAAGCTTTCTTT. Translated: CASSLVLGGTPNTEAFF.

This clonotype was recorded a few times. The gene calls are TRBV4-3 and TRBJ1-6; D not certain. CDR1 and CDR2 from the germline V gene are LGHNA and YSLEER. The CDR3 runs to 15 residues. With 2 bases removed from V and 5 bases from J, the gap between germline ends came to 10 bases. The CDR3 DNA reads TGCGCCAGCAGCCAATCAAAGTACCATAATTCACCCCTCCACTTT. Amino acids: CASSQSKYHNSPLHF.

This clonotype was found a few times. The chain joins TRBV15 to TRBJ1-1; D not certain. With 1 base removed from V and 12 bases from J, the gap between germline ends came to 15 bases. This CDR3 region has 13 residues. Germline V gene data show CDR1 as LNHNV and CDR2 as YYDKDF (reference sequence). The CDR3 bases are TGTGCCACCAGCAGAGTCCCGGTCCAGGTGTCTTTCTTT. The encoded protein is CATSRVPVQVSFF.

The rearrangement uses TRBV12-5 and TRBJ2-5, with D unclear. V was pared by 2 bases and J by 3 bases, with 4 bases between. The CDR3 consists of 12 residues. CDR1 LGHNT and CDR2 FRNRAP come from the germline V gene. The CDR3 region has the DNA TGTGCTAGTGGTTTGACGGAAGAGACCCAGTACTTC. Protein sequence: CASGLTEETQYF.

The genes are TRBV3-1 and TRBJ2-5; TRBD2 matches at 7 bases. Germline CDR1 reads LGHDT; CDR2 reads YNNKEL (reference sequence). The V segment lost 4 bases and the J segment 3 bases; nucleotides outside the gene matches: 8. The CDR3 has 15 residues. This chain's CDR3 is CASSRLPSGKETQYF. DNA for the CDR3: TGTGCCAGCAGCCGGTTGCCTAGCGGAAAAGAGACCCAGTACTTC.

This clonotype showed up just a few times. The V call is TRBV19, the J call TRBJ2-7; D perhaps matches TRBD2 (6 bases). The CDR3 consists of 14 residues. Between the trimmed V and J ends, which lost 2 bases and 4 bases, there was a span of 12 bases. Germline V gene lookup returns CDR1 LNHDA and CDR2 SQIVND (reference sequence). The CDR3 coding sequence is TGTGCCAGTAGTATAACGGGAGAGTTGTACGAGCAGTACTTC. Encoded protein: CASSITGELYEQYF.

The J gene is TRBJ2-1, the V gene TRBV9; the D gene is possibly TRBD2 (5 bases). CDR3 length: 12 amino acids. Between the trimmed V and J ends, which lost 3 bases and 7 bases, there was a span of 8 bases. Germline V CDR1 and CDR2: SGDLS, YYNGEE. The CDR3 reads CASSGTPNEQFF. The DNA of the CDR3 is TGTGCCAGCAGCGGGACTCCTAATGAGCAGTTCTTC.

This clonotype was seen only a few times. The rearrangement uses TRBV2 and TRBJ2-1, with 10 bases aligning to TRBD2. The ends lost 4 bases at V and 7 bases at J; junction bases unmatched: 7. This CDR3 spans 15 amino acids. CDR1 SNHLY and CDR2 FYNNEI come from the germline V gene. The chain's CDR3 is CASSVGLAGANEQFF. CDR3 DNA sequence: TGTGCCAGCAGTGTGGGTCTAGCGGGAGCTAATGAGCAGTTCTTC.